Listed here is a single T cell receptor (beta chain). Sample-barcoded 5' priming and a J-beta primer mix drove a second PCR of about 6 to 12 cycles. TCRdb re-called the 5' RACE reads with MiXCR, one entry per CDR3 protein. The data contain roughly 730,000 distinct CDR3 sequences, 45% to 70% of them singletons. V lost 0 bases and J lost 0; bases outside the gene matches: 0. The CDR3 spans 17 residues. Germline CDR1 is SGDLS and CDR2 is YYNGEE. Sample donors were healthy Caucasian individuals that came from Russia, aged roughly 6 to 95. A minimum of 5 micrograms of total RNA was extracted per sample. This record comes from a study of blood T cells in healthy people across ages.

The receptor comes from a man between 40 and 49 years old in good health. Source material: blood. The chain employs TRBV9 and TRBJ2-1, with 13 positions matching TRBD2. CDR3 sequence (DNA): TGTGCCAGCAGCGTAGGACTAGCGGGAGGCTCCTACAATGAGCAGTTCTTC. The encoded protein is CASSVGLAGGSYNEQFF.